This record concerns one T cell receptor beta chain sequence. These data come from a study of OX40 agonist ivuxolimab in advanced cancers. Overall study context: Dosing consisted of intravenous ivuxolimab at 0.01 to 10 mg/kg every 2 weeks.

CDR3 size: 14 residues. V shed 7 bases and J shed 7 bases, with 17 bases lying between them. Germline assignment: CDR1 MNHEY and CDR2 SVGAGI. TCRdb keeps only in-frame clones here, not all; method: immunoSEQ multiplex PCR. The sample shows tens of thousands of clones, around four fifths of them seen only once. The sequencing here drew on CD4+ or CD8+ T cells sorted from blood, taken in a trial of the OX40 agonist ivuxolimab. This TCR was sampled from an adult with an advanced solid tumor such as melanoma, head and neck, liver or kidney cancer. V usage is TRBV6-5 and J usage is TRBJ2-1; D possibly corresponds to TRBD2 (5 bases). The CDR3 is CASNPREGRNEQFF. Here the CDR3 DNA reads TGTGCCAGCAACCCCCGCGAGGGTCGGAATGAGCAGTTCTTC.